These T cell receptor beta chains were read from a single sample in a study of T cells after yellow fever vaccination. TCRdb redid the calling of the 5' RACE reads with MiXCR, one entry per CDR3 protein. This table has some 300,000 distinct CDR3 sequences, 8.7% appearing once. This sample comprised CD4+ T cells sorted from PBMCs, obtained 5 days after the yellow fever booster vaccination. The receptors stem from a man between 18 and 29 years old who received the YFV17D yellow fever vaccine. The CDR3 runs from the conserved cysteine through the conserved F or W. The D gene is left open where the match is weak. Size is omitted from some rows. Given values are once, few, many or a class for expanded clones.

>TRBV6-6|TRBJ2-2|.|TRBD2
TGTGCCAGCAGTTCCTCGGAGCGGGGGGGGACCGGGGAGCTGTTTTTT
CASSSSERGGTGELFF
>TRBV7-2|TRBJ2-5|.|.
TGTGCCAGCAGCTTCAGGGCGGGGGCGAACCAAGAGACCCAGTACTTC
CASSFRAGANQETQYF
>TRBV12-3/TRBV12-4|TRBJ2-2|.|TRBD1
TGTGCCAGCAGTCCCAACTGGGGCAGGGGGCTTACCGGGGAGCTGTTTTTT
CASSPNWGRGLTGELFF
>TRBV7-8|TRBJ2-5|many|TRBD2
TGTGCCAGCAGCCGCCCGACTAGCGGGGTGGAGACCCAGTACTTC
CASSRPTSGVETQYF
>TRBV4-3|TRBJ2-1|.|.
TGCGCCAGCAGCCAAGAAATGGTATCCTACAATGAGCAGTTCTTC
CASSQEMVSYNEQFF
>TRBV29-1|TRBJ1-1|.|.
TGCAGCGCCGGACAGATAAGCACTGAAGCTTTCTTT
CSAGQISTEAFF
>TRBV2|TRBJ1-1|.|.
TGTGCCAGCAGAGGCGAGTACACTGAAGCTTTCTTT
CASRGEYTEAFF
>TRBV18|TRBJ1-1|few|.
TGTGCCAGCTCACCACCGGGGACCAGGGGCGCATCCACTGAAGCTTTCTTT
CASSPPGTRGASTEAFF
>TRBV21-1|TRBJ2-1|.|.
TGTGCCTCCAGGGGGGGGACGTCCTACAATGAGCAGTTCTTC
CASRGGTSYNEQFF
>TRBV27|TRBJ2-3|many|TRBD2
TGTGCCAGCAGTTCCCCTTGGACTAGCGGGGGGGGTTATACGCAGTATTTT
CASSSPWTSGGGYTQYF
>TRBV6-5|TRBJ1-5|few|.
TGTGCCAGCGCCTCGGGGCAGGGCGATCAGCCCCAGCATTTT
CASASGQGDQPQHF
>TRBV12-3/TRBV12-4|TRBJ2-2|once|TRBD2
TGTGCCAGCACTCCGGTACGGGGGGGCCGAGACACCGGGGAGCTGTTTTTT
CASTPVRGGRDTGELFF
>TRBV4-3|TRBJ2-1|many|.
TGCGCCAGCAGCCAAGATGGGGAGGGGGCTCCCTACAATGAGCAGTTCTTC
CASSQDGEGAPYNEQFF
>TRBV5-1|TRBJ2-1|many|.
TGCGCCAGCAGCTTGGTGCTCGAGCAGTTCTTC
CASSLVLEQFF
>TRBV6-4|TRBJ1-1|few|TRBD1
TGTGCCAGCAGTCCCGACCCACAGGGGGGGAACACTGAAGCTTTCTTT
CASSPDPQGGNTEAFF
>TRBV12-3/TRBV12-4|TRBJ1-4|few|.
TGTGCCAGCAGCAGCCGGGATTATAATGAAAAACTGTTTTTT
CASSSRDYNEKLFF
>TRBV6-2/TRBV6-3|TRBJ2-3|.|TRBD2
TGTGCCAGCAGTCGCCGACTAGCGGGGTACACAGATACGCAGTATTTT
CASSRRLAGYTDTQYF
>TRBV11-2|TRBJ2-3|.|.
TGTGCCAGCAGCAACAGAAGCACAGATACGCAGTATTTT
CASSNRSTDTQYF
>TRBV10-3|TRBJ1-6|few|TRBD1
TGTGCCATCAGTGTCGGGGTCGGGACAGGGGCTTCACCCCTCCACTTT
CAISVGVGTGASPLHF
>TRBV7-2|TRBJ2-1|few|TRBD2
TGTGCCAGCAGCTTAGCGTCCGGAGCGGGGGCCTACAATGAGCAGTTCTTC
CASSLASGAGAYNEQFF
>TRBV25-1|TRBJ2-4|few|.
TGTGCCAGCAGTGAATACCACAGTTGGGGACATAAAAACATTCAGTACTTC
CASSEYHSWGHKNIQYF
>TRBV4-2|TRBJ1-5|.|.
TGTGCCAGCAGCCAAGATGTGGCCGGGGATAGCAATCAGCCCCAGCATTTT
CASSQDVAGDSNQPQHF
>TRBV4-3|TRBJ2-1|many|TRBD2
TGCGCCAGCAGCCCCCATGGAGGGTCGCGGGGGGGCCGGGTTGAGCAGTTCTTC
CASSPHGGSRGGRVEQFF
>TRBV29-1|TRBJ2-5|.|TRBD2
TGCAGCTTCTCCCGGGAGGGGTACCAAGAGACCCAGTACTTC
CSFSREGYQETQYF
>TRBV5-8|TRBJ2-6|.|TRBD1
TGTGCCAGCAGCCATGGGGACAGGCCGAGTGGGGCCAACGTCCTGACTTTC
CASSHGDRPSGANVLTF
>TRBV29-1|TRBJ2-2|few|.
TGCAGCGTTGAGCGTAATACGGGCACCGGGGAGCTGTTTTTT
CSVERNTGTGELFF
>TRBV11-2|TRBJ1-1|few|.
TGTGCCAGCAGCTTATCCGGGGGGTGGGCTTTCTTT
CASSLSGGWAFF
>TRBV6-5|TRBJ1-2|many|.
TGTGCCAGCAGTTACAGGGATCGGTATGGCTACACCTTC
CASSYRDRYGYTF
>TRBV7-2|TRBJ2-5|few|TRBD2
TGTGCCAGCAGCGCCGGACTAGCTCCCGAGACCCAGTACTTC
CASSAGLAPETQYF
>TRBV29-1|TRBJ2-1|.|TRBD1
TGCAGCGTTAGTTCGGGACAGGGGGCGCGAGAGCAGTTCTTC
CSVSSGQGAREQFF
>TRBV12-3/TRBV12-4|TRBJ2-3|many|.
TGTGCCAGCAGTTTTAAGGGCACAGATACGCAGTATTTT
CASSFKGTDTQYF
>TRBV6-4|TRBJ1-2|few|.
TGTGCCAGCGGGACTTGGTTCGGGGGCAGAGGCTACACCTTC
CASGTWFGGRGYTF
>TRBV5-1|TRBJ2-5|few|.
TGCGCCAGCAGCTTACAGAGCCCGTCCGAAGAGACCCAGTACTTC
CASSLQSPSEETQYF
>TRBV5-1|TRBJ2-3|few|.
TGCGCCAGCAGTTGGCAGGGTCCTCCAGATACGCAGTATTTT
CASSWQGPPDTQYF
>TRBV6-5|TRBJ1-2|few|.
TGTGCCAGCAGTGATACAGGAACTAACTATGGCTACACCTTC
CASSDTGTNYGYTF
>TRBV18|TRBJ2-5|.|.
TGTGCCAGCACGTTCCGGGGAGAGACCCAGTACTTC
CASTFRGETQYF
>TRBV7-9|TRBJ1-2|.|.
TGTGCCAGCAGCTTAGCGGACACCTCCTATGGCTACACCTTC
CASSLADTSYGYTF
>TRBV6-2/TRBV6-3|TRBJ1-5|many|TRBD1
TGTGCCAGCAGTTACCACGAACGGACAGGACAGCCCCAGCATTTT
CASSYHERTGQPQHF
>TRBV18|TRBJ1-1|few|.
TGTGCCAGCGCCTATCGGGGGGACGCTGAAGCTTTCTTT
CASAYRGDAEAFF
>TRBV7-2|TRBJ1-5|.|TRBD1
TGTGCCAGCAGCCAAAAGGTCCCGGACAGGCTAGAAGGAAACAATCAGCCCCAGCATTTT
CASSQKVPDRLEGNNQPQHF